Listed here is a single TCR beta chain. This specimen belongs to a study of lymphopenia after photon versus proton radiotherapy. Sequencing used immunoSEQ multiplex PCR; TCRdb keeps in-frame clones, though not all of them. The data show around 16,000 clones, with around 85% seen just once and 58% held by the top ten. Germline values: CDR1 SGHTS, CDR2 YDEGEE. V was pared by 0 bases and J by 8 bases, with 8 bases between. The CDR3 is made up of 12 amino acids. This chain joins TRBV5-8 and TRBJ1-2; D remains ambiguous. This clonotype was sampled from a woman aged 60 to 75 with cholangiocarcinoma. Some clones in this sample may be carry-over from other donors' samples. Here the sequenced sample was peripheral blood, taken from a patient treated with proton-based radiotherapy. CDR3 region: CASSLVGYGYTF. CDR3 sequence (DNA): TGTGCCAGCAGCTTGGTAGGATACGGCTACACCTTC.